This TCR beta chain was found in a study of CD8 T cells in ankylosing spondylitis. Study outcomes and limitations: Blood from ankylosing spondylitis patients appeared to carry a characteristic eight-variant TCR beta motif. Some motif variants were previously reported in reactive arthritis synovial fluid and blood. Researchers reportedly found disease-linked clones significantly enriched in matched ankylosing spondylitis synovial fluid.

In the case of this clonotype: Its antigen is currently unknown.

Making the TCR beta libraries involved quantitative 5'-RACE with molecular barcodes. TCRdb processed the 5' RACE reads anew with MiXCR; each CDR3 protein has one entry. This sample yields approximately 350,000 distinct CDR3 sequences, of which approximately 14% are seen a single time; approximately 1% belongs to the top ten. The length of the CDR3 is 16 residues. Germline CDR1 reads MGHDK; CDR2 reads SYGVNS. V lost 3 bases and J lost 1, with 15 bases in between. This clonotype was obtained from a male donor with ankylosing spondylitis or in good health (not recorded which). This chain uses TRBV25-1 with TRBJ2-5, with a weak D call TRBD1 (6 bases). Sequences were obtained from blood, either unsorted or a sorted T cell fraction (not recorded which). The CDR3 is CASSEGRTVLQETQYF. In DNA, the CDR3 is TGTGCCAGCAGTGAGGGCCGGACAGTTCTCCAAGAGACCCAGTACTTC.